These T cell receptor beta chains were read from a single sample in a study of response to subunit inactivated influenza vaccine. TCRdb re-analysed the RT-PCR reads in MiXCR, keeping a single row per CDR3 protein. The sample has around 570,000 distinct CDR3 sequences, 11% seen once; the top ten hold more than 9.5%. These sequences were also reported in another study, on T cells expressing NK-cell markers.

The specimen was PBMCs from blood, collected on the day of vaccination. The receptors originated from a man aged 45-65 years who received an inactivated influenza vaccine. The CDR3 runs from the conserved cysteine through the conserved F or W. Each record gives: V gene, J gene, clone size, D gene, CDR3 protein, CDR3 DNA. The D gene is left open where the match is weak. The size entry is marked missing in some rows and otherwise reads once, few, many or a size class.

v_gene: TRBV6-6
j_gene: TRBJ1-1
abundance: few
d_gene: TRBD1
CDR3aa: CASSYEDREAFF
CDR3nt: TGTGCCAGCAGTTACGAGGACAGGGAAGCTTTCTTT

v_gene: TRBV21-1
j_gene: TRBJ1-6
abundance: few
d_gene: NA
CDR3aa: CASSPRTHHNSPLHF
CDR3nt: TGTGCCAGCAGCCCCCGGACACATCACAATTCACCCCTCCACTTT

v_gene: TRBV28
j_gene: TRBJ1-3
abundance: NA
d_gene: NA
CDR3aa: CASSFLVASSGNTIYF
CDR3nt: TGTGCCAGCAGTTTCCTCGTCGCGAGCTCTGGAAACACCATATATTTT

v_gene: TRBV27
j_gene: TRBJ1-6
abundance: few
d_gene: TRBD1
CDR3aa: CASSKGTGNSPLHF
CDR3nt: TGTGCCAGCAGTAAAGGGACAGGGAATTCACCCCTCCACTTT

v_gene: TRBV24-1
j_gene: TRBJ1-1
abundance: few
d_gene: NA
CDR3aa: CATTKPGNTEAFF
CDR3nt: TGTGCCACTACCAAACCGGGGAACACTGAAGCTTTCTTT

v_gene: TRBV20-1
j_gene: TRBJ2-4
abundance: few
d_gene: TRBD1
CDR3aa: CSAQTPRGLGKNIQYF
CDR3nt: TGCAGTGCCCAGACCCCCAGGGGGCTTGGCAAAAACATTCAGTACTTC

v_gene: TRBV18
j_gene: TRBJ2-5
abundance: NA
d_gene: TRBD1
CDR3aa: CASSPKDRVGGETQYF
CDR3nt: TGTGCCAGCTCACCTAAGGACAGGGTCGGCGGAGAGACCCAGTACTTC

v_gene: TRBV20-1
j_gene: TRBJ2-7
abundance: NA
d_gene: TRBD2
CDR3aa: CSLTGLAGESPYEQYF
CDR3nt: TGCAGCCTCACGGGACTAGCGGGAGAATCCCCCTACGAGCAGTACTTC

v_gene: TRBV18
j_gene: TRBJ1-1
abundance: few
d_gene: TRBD1
CDR3aa: CASSTDRVKVSNTEAFF
CDR3nt: TGTGCCAGCTCAACGGACAGGGTTAAAGTTTCGAACACTGAAGCTTTCTTT

v_gene: TRBV10-1
j_gene: TRBJ2-7
abundance: few
d_gene: NA
CDR3aa: CASSAGLNYEQYF
CDR3nt: TGCGCCAGCAGTGCGGGACTGAACTACGAGCAGTACTTC

v_gene: TRBV28
j_gene: TRBJ2-7
abundance: NA
d_gene: NA
CDR3aa: CASSLSLLSGEQYF
CDR3nt: TGTGCCAGCAGTTTATCTCTATTATCGGGGGAGCAGTACTTC

v_gene: TRBV12-3/TRBV12-4
j_gene: TRBJ2-7
abundance: many
d_gene: TRBD1
CDR3aa: CASRDRGSYEQYF
CDR3nt: TGTGCCAGTCGGGACAGGGGGTCCTACGAGCAGTACTTC

v_gene: TRBV4-3
j_gene: TRBJ2-1
abundance: few
d_gene: TRBD1
CDR3aa: CASSQKFRDSFLEQFF
CDR3nt: TGCGCCAGCAGCCAGAAGTTCCGGGACAGTTTTCTTGAGCAGTTCTTC

v_gene: TRBV20-1
j_gene: TRBJ1-2
abundance: NA
d_gene: NA
CDR3aa: CSARVGREVSYTF
CDR3nt: TGCAGTGCTAGAGTAGGCAGGGAAGTTAGCTACACCTTC

v_gene: TRBV4-1
j_gene: TRBJ2-7
abundance: few
d_gene: TRBD2
CDR3aa: CASSPNHGGTIYEQYF
CDR3nt: TGCGCCAGCAGCCCTAACCATGGGGGGACTATCTACGAGCAGTACTTC

v_gene: TRBV5-6
j_gene: TRBJ2-3
abundance: NA
d_gene: NA
CDR3aa: CASSQTTMRRTDTQYF
CDR3nt: TGTGCCAGCAGCCAAACAACCATGCGGCGCACAGATACGCAGTATTTT

v_gene: TRBV27
j_gene: TRBJ2-3
abundance: few
d_gene: NA
CDR3aa: CASTPSVGDSTDTQYF
CDR3nt: TGTGCCAGCACCCCCTCGGTAGGGGATAGCACAGATACGCAGTATTTT

v_gene: TRBV12-3/TRBV12-4
j_gene: TRBJ2-2
abundance: few
d_gene: TRBD2
CDR3aa: CASSLIGTSRPGELFF
CDR3nt: TGTGCCAGCAGTTTAATAGGGACTAGTAGGCCCGGGGAGCTGTTTTTT

v_gene: TRBV21-1
j_gene: TRBJ2-3
abundance: once
d_gene: NA
CDR3aa: CASSKEVRTGARFAQYF
CDR3nt: TGTGCCAGCAGCAAAGAAGTGCGGACGGGAGCACGATTCGCGCAGTATTTT

v_gene: TRBV11-2
j_gene: TRBJ2-7
abundance: NA
d_gene: TRBD1
CDR3aa: CASATGGSYEQYF
CDR3nt: TGTGCCAGTGCGACAGGGGGCTCCTACGAGCAGTACTTC

v_gene: TRBV7-9
j_gene: TRBJ1-4
abundance: NA
d_gene: NA
CDR3aa: CASSPSGREKLFF
CDR3nt: TGTGCCAGCAGCCCTAGCGGGAGAGAAAAACTGTTTTTT

v_gene: TRBV27
j_gene: TRBJ2-1
abundance: NA
d_gene: NA
CDR3aa: CASSASAPQGYNEQFF
CDR3nt: TGTGCCAGCAGTGCCTCAGCTCCCCAAGGTTACAATGAGCAGTTCTTC

v_gene: TRBV28
j_gene: TRBJ2-1
abundance: once
d_gene: NA
CDR3aa: CASSHAPQGGGLNEQFF
CDR3nt: TGTGCCAGCAGTCATGCCCCACAGGGAGGAGGGCTCAATGAGCAGTTCTTC

v_gene: TRBV7-2
j_gene: TRBJ2-1
abundance: NA
d_gene: TRBD2
CDR3aa: CASSLSSGRGGEQFF
CDR3nt: TGTGCCAGCAGCTTAAGTAGCGGGAGGGGGGGTGAGCAGTTCTTC

v_gene: TRBV5-1
j_gene: TRBJ2-2
abundance: NA
d_gene: TRBD1
CDR3aa: CASSPPPGQTTGELFF
CDR3nt: TGCGCCAGCAGCCCTCCCCCGGGACAGACCACCGGGGAGCTGTTTTTT